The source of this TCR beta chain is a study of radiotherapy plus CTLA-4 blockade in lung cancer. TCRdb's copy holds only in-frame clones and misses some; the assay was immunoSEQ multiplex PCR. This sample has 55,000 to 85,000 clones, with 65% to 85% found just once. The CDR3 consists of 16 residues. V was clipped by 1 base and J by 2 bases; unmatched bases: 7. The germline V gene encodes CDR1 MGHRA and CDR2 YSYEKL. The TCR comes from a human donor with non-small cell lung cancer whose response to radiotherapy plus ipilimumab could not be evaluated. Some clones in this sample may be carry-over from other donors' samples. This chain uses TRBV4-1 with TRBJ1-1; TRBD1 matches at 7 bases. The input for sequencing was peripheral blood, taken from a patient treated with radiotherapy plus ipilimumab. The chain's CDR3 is CASSQATGTANTEAFF. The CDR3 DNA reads TGCGCCAGCAGCCAAGCGACCGGGACAGCTAACACTGAAGCTTTCTTT.